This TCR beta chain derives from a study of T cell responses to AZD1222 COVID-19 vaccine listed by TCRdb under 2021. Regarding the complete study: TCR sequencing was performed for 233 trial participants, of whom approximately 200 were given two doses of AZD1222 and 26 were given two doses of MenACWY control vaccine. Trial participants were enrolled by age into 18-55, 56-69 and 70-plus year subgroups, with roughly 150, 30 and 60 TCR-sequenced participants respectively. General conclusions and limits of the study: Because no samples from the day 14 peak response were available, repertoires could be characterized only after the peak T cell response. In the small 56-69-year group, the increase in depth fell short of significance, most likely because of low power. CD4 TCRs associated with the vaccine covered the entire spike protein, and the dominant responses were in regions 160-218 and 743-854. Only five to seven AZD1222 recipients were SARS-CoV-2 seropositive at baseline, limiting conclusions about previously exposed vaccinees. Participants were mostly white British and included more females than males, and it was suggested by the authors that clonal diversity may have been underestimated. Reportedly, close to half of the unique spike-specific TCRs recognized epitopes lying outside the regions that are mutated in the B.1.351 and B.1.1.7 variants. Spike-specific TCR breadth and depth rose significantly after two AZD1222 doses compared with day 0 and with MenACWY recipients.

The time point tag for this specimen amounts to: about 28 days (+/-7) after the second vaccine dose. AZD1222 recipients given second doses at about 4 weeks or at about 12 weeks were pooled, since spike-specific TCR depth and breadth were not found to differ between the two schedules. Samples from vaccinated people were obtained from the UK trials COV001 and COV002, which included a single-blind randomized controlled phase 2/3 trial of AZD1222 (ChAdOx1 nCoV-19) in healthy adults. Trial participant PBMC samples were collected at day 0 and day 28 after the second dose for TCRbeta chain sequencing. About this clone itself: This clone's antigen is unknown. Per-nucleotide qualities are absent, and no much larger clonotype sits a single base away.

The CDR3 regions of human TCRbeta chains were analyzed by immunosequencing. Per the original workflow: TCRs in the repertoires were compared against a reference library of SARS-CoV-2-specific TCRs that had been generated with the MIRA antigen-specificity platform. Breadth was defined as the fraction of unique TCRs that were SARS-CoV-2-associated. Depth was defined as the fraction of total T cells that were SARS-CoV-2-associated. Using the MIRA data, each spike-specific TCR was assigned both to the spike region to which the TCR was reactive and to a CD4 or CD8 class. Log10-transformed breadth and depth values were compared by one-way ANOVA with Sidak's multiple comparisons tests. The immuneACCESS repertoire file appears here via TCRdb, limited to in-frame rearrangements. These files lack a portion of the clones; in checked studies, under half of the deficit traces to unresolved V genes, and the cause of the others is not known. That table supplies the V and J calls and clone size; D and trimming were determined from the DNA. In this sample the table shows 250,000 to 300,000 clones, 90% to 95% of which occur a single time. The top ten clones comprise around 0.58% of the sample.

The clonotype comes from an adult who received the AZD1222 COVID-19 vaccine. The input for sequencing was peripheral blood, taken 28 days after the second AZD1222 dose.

The CDR3 protein sequence reads: CASSPSDRDNQPQHF. The nucleotide sequence reads TGTGCCAGCAGTCCCTCGGACAGGGACAATCAGCCCCAGCATTTT. The chain couples TRBV28 to TRBJ1-5; 8 junctional bases match TRBD1. The CDR3 sequence holds 15 residues, the cysteine and phenylalanine included. Just CDR3 DNA is preserved here, 45 bases in frame from base 1. Via the germline V gene, CDR1 is MDHEN and CDR2 SYDVKM. Trimming accounts for 5 bases at V and 3 bases at J, while the number of junction bases matched to no gene is 6.